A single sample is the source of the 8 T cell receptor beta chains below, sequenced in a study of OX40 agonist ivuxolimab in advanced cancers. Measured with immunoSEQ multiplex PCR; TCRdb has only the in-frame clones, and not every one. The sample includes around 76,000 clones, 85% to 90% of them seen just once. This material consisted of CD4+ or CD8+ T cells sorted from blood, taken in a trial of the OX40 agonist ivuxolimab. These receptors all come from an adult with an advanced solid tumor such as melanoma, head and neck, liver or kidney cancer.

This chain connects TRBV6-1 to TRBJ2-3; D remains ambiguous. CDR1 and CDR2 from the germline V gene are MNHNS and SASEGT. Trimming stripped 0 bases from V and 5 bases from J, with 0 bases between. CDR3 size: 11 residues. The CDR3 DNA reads TGTGCCAGCAGTGAAGCAGATACGCAGTATTTT. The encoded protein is CASSEADTQYF.

For the CDR3, the DNA is TGTGCCAGCAGTGAAGCGCCGTGGACAGCCTCCTACGAGCAGTACTTC. Its translation: CASSEAPWTASYEQYF. This sequence joins TRBV2 and TRBJ2-7, with a possible D match to TRBD1 (6 bases). From germline, CDR1 is SNHLY and CDR2 FYNNEI. V was pared by 0 bases and J by 0 bases, with 12 bases between. The CDR3 length is 16 residues.

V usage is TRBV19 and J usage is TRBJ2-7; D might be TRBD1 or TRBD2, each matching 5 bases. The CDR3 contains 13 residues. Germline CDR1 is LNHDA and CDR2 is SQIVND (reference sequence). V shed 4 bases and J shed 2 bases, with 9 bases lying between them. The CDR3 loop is CASSTGATYEQYF. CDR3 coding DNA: TGTGCCAGTAGTACCGGGGCTACCTACGAGCAGTACTTC.

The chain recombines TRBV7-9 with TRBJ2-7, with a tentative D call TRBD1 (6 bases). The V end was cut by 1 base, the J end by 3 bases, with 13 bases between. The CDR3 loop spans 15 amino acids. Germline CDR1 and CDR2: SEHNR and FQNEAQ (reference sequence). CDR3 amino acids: CASSLVAQGDYEQYF. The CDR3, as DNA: TGTGCCAGCAGCTTAGTAGCACAGGGTGACTACGAGCAGTACTTC.

CDR3 DNA: TGTGCCTGGAGCGCCTCAGCGGGAGGTTTCGAGCAGTACTTC. Amino acids: CAWSASAGGFEQYF. The chain links TRBV30 to TRBJ2-7; 9 bases match TRBD2. V shed 3 bases, J shed 6 bases, and the junction held 9 bases outside the gene matches. The CDR3 is 14 residues long. From germline, CDR1 is GTSNPN and CDR2 SVGIG (reference sequence).

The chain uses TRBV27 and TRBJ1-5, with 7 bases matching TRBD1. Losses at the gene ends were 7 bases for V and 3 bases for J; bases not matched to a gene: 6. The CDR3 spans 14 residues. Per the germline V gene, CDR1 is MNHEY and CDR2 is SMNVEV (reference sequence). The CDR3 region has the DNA TGTGCCAGCACCCCGACAGGGTTCAATCAGCCCCAGCATTTT. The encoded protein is CASTPTGFNQPQHF.

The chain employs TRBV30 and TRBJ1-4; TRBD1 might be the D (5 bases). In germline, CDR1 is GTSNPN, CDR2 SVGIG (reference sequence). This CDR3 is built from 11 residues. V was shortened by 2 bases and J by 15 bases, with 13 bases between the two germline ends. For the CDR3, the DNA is TGTGCCTGGAGTTCGGGGCGGGGGTTGTTTTTT. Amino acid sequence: CAWSSGRGLFF.

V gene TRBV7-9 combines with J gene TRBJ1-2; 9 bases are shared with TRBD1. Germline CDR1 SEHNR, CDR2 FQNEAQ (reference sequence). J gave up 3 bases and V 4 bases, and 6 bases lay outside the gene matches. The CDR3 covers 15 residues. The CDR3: CASSSRDREDYGYTF. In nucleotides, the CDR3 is TGTGCCAGCAGCTCGAGGGACAGGGAAGACTATGGCTACACCTTC. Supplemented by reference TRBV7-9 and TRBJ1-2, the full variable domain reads DTGVSQNPRHKITKRGQNVTFRCDPISEHNRLYWYRQTLGQGPEFLTYFQNEAQLEKSRLLSDRFSAERPKGSFSTLEIQRTEQGDSAMYLCASSSRDREDYGYTFGSGTRLTVV.